This T cell receptor beta chain emerged from a study of long-term antiretroviral therapy in people with HIV. Findings and limits, study-wide: The data indicate that diversity increased after ART but remained below transplant donor controls. Spans of CDR3 length were tighter for HIV repertoires than for controls. Clones that had undergone expansion before ART prevailed in the repertoire throughout all time points.

immunoSEQ v3.0 was run at survey level. Only in-frame clones appear in the TCRdb table, and some are missing; sequencing was by immunoSEQ multiplex PCR. In the table there are more than 35,000 clones, 65% to 90% of which are singletons. The germline V and J ends were trimmed by 3 bases and 4 bases, with 7 bases remaining between them. Germline V gene sequence: CDR1 LGHNA, CDR2 YSLEER. CDR3 length: 13 amino acids. With respect to this clone: Its antigen remains unidentified.

The rearrangement joins TRBV4-3 to TRBJ2-1; D remains unclear. Sequences were derived from unsorted PBMCs, sampled just before starting antiretroviral therapy. This sequence was found in a young woman with HIV. The CDR3 here is CASSQIPYNEQFF. The CDR3 DNA reads as TGCGCCAGCAGCCAGATACCATACAATGAGCAGTTCTTC.